This entry features one TCR beta chain sequence. Its antigen is not identified. CD8+ and CD4+ T cells taken from blood had their TCR beta sequenced. Negative isolation yielded the CD8+ and CD4+ T cells, while FACS enriched the TEMRA cells. These data belong to a study of CD8 T cells in Susac syndrome. After removal of 5 bases from V and 8 bases from J, the junction contained 14 bases not matched to a gene. The CDR3 extends over 18 amino acids. Germline CDR1 is MNHEY and CDR2 is SMNVEV (reference sequence). Study-level results: By the study's own acknowledgment, its TCR sequencing and HLA analysis included relatively few individuals.

Random hexamers were used to reverse transcribe an amount of roughly 0.5 to 1 ug RNA. TCRdb independently ran MiXCR on the immunoSEQ multiplex PCR reads; one entry per CDR3 protein. Among 150,000 to 190,000 distinct CDR3 sequences listed, approximately 96% were seen once. This clonotype was sampled from a human donor with multiple sclerosis. Sequenced input: CD8+ T cells from PBMCs. The gene calls are TRBV27 and TRBJ2-1; 14 bases agree with TRBD2. The DNA for the CDR3 is TGTGCCAGCAGTATAGACCCGGGGACTAGCGGGGGCGGCGATGAGCAGTTCTTC. It is translated as CASSIDPGTSGGGDEQFF.